This T cell receptor (beta chain) was sequenced for a study of metastatic and nonmetastatic thyroid tumors. Study context: Repertoires of blood and of tissue (tumor or nodule) from malignant and benign thyroid patients were compared.

From germline, CDR1 is MGHRA and CDR2 YSYEKL. CDR3 length equals 15 residues. Deletions cut 3 bases from V and 4 bases from J, with 13 bases between. Patients had received no treatment of any kind before thyroid surgery. Study-level points and caveats: Versus benign nodules, malignant thyroid tumors reportedly had significantly higher TCR beta diversity, in blood and tumor.

Methods used by the authors: Across clinicopathological groups, CDR3 differences served as the basis for building a distant-metastasis classifier for papillary thyroid cancer. TCRdb re-clonotyped the PCR reads via MiXCR. TCRdb, not the authors, supplied the V and J calls. The sample lists 30,000 or so clones, roughly 6.8% occurring once. Comments on this clone: Its antigen is as yet unknown.

The rearrangement uses TRBV4-1 and TRBJ2-1; D call uncertain. Specimen: blood. This TCR came from a female donor with papillary thyroid cancer or a benign thyroid nodule (not recorded which). Some clones in this sample may be carry-over from other donors' samples. CDR3 nucleotides: TGCGCCAGCAGCCAGACCAGGAAAAGATACAATGAGCAGTTCTTC. This gives the protein CASSQTRKRYNEQFF.